Listed below are T cell receptor beta chains from one sample, sequenced in a study of T cells in tumors after PD-1 blockade. TCRdb keeps only in-frame clones here, not all; method: immunoSEQ multiplex PCR. The table has tens of thousands of clones, 78% seen once. This material consisted of PBMCs, taken before anti-PD-1 treatment. All receptors come from a human donor with basal cell carcinoma. Both conserved end residues are part of each CDR3. Each record gives: J gene, V gene, D gene, clone size, CDR3 protein, CDR3 DNA. A D gene is named only where the DNA matches it firmly. The listing skips clone size in some rows; elsewhere it reads once, few, many or a size class.

TRBJ1-2,TRBV25-1,-,-,CASTWWDGYTF,TGTGCCAGTACGTGGTGGGACGGCTACACCTTC
TRBJ2-3,TRBV18,-,-,CASSPERGTDTQYF,TGTGCCAGCTCACCAGAGCGGGGCACAGATACGCAGTATTTT
TRBJ2-4,TRBV19,-,-,CASSMWGGAKNIQYF,TGTGCCAGTAGTATGTGGGGCGGGGCCAAAAACATTCAGTACTTC
TRBJ1-6,TRBV6-5,-,-,CASRVGNSPLHF,TGTGCCAGCAGGGTGGGAAATTCACCCCTCCACTTT
TRBJ1-4,TRBV20-1,-,once,CSAWEGEKLFF,TGCAGTGCATGGGAAGGGGAAAAACTGTTTTTT
TRBJ1-1,TRBV5-4,TRBD1,-,CASSWDRGKDTEAFF,TGTGCCAGCAGCTGGGACAGGGGGAAGGACACTGAAGCTTTCTTT
TRBJ2-7,TRBV7-9,-,medium-sized,CASSLSNEQYF,TGTGCCAGCAGCTTAAGCAACGAGCAGTACTTC
TRBJ1-5,TRBV2,-,-,CASSADRNQPQHF,TGTGCCAGCAGTGCCGACAGAAATCAGCCCCAGCATTTT
TRBJ2-1,TRBV2,-,-,CARSYGWARAGSSYNEQFF,TGTGCCCGCAGTTACGGGTGGGCGCGGGCGGGGAGCTCCTACAATGAGCAGTTCTTC
TRBJ1-2,TRBV7-2,TRBD1,-,CASSSGGTALKNYGYTF,TGTGCCAGCAGCTCGGGAGGGACAGCGCTAAAGAACTATGGCTACACCTTC
TRBJ2-3,TRBV27,TRBD2,-,CASSLRRGSLYF,TGTGCCAGCAGTTTAAGGCGGGGGTCCTTGTATTTT
TRBJ2-7,TRBV12-3/TRBV12-4,-,once,CASSLAGDVEQYF,TGTGCCAGCAGTTTAGCAGGGGATGTCGAGCAGTACTTC
TRBJ2-2,TRBV3-1/TRBV3-2,TRBD1,-,CASSQEGQGVGELFF,TGTGCCAGCAGCCAAGAGGGACAGGGTGTCGGGGAGCTGTTTTTT
TRBJ2-3,TRBV7-2,TRBD2,few,CASSSDSGGVDTQYF,TGTGCCAGCAGCTCCGATAGCGGGGGGGTAGATACGCAGTATTTT
TRBJ2-5,TRBV5-1,TRBD1,few,CASSKGQGVSETQYF,TGCGCCAGCAGCAAGGGACAGGGGGTCTCTGAGACCCAGTACTTC
TRBJ2-3,TRBV6-5,TRBD2,-,CAIIAGDVSDTQYF,TGTGCCATTATAGCGGGAGATGTTTCAGATACGCAGTATTTT
TRBJ1-2,TRBV12-3/TRBV12-4,-,-,CASRKTAYGYTF,TGTGCCAGCAGGAAGACAGCGTATGGCTACACCTTC
TRBJ2-5,TRBV28,-,-,CASRPNSGTNQETQYF,TGTGCCAGCAGGCCGAATTCCGGGACAAACCAAGAGACCCAGTACTTC
TRBJ2-7,TRBV6-1,-,-,CASSEGTDGLEQYF,TGTGCCAGCAGTGAAGGGACCGATGGGCTCGAGCAGTACTTC
TRBJ1-1,TRBV28,-,-,CASSPQTGGLDTEAFF,TGTGCCAGCAGTCCCCAGACAGGAGGGCTAGACACTGAAGCTTTCTTT
TRBJ2-3,TRBV7-9,-,once,CASSFPATARRTDTQYF,TGTGCCAGCAGCTTTCCGGCGACAGCCCGTCGCACAGATACGCAGTATTTT
TRBJ2-5,TRBV9,TRBD1,-,CASSVTGGKETQYF,TGTGCCAGCAGCGTGACAGGGGGAAAAGAGACCCAGTACTTC
TRBJ1-4,TRBV4-3,-,once,CASSQVSINEKLFF,TGCGCCAGCAGCCAAGTCTCCATTAATGAAAAACTGTTTTTT
TRBJ1-4,TRBV19,-,-,CASTKTDFNEKLFF,TGTGCCAGTACCAAGACCGACTTTAATGAAAAACTGTTTTTT
TRBJ2-2,TRBV4-1,TRBD1,-,CASSQEVNRGVTGELFF,TGCGCCAGCAGCCAAGAAGTTAACAGGGGGGTTACCGGGGAGCTGTTTTTT
TRBJ2-6,TRBV19,-,-,CASRNQVAGANVLTF,TGTGCCAGTAGAAACCAGGTGGCTGGGGCCAACGTCCTGACTTTC
TRBJ2-2,TRBV7-9,TRBD1,few,CASRPRQGAHGELFF,TGTGCCAGCAGACCTAGACAGGGGGCCCACGGGGAGCTGTTTTTT
TRBJ2-1,TRBV2,TRBD2,-,CPRCDGGAGVGSSYNEQFF,TGTCCCCGCTGTGACGGGGGGGCGGGGGTGGGGAGCTCCTACAATGAGCAGTTCTTC
TRBJ2-7,TRBV2,TRBD2,-,CASSATGLAGGSRYEQYF,TGTGCCAGCAGTGCAACCGGACTAGCGGGGGGGAGTCGTTACGAGCAGTACTTC
TRBJ1-3,TRBV29-1,TRBD1,-,CSVLQGGNTIYF,TGCAGCGTACTACAGGGGGGAAACACCATATATTTT
TRBJ2-3,TRBV4-3,-,-,CASSQDLDSSTDTQYF,TGCGCCAGCAGCCAAGATCTCGACAGTAGCACAGATACGCAGTATTTT
TRBJ2-7,TRBV28,TRBD2,-,CASSPGGERGEQYF,TGTGCCAGCAGTCCGGGGGGGGAGCGGGGCGAGCAGTACTTC
TRBJ2-1,TRBV6-1,TRBD2,medium-sized,CASSVELAGGRDEQFF,TGTGCCAGCAGTGTAGAACTAGCGGGGGGGAGGGATGAGCAGTTCTTC
TRBJ1-1,TRBV6-6,TRBD1,-,CASSYPTGPMNTEAFF,TGTGCCAGCAGTTACCCGACAGGGCCGATGAACACTGAAGCTTTCTTT
TRBJ2-5,TRBV5-4,-,-,CASSLEDAGKRQYF,TGTGCCAGCAGCTTGGAGGATGCCGGGAAACGCCAGTACTTC
TRBJ2-1,TRBV29-1,-,once,CSVAGIGEQFF,TGCAGCGTTGCAGGGATCGGTGAGCAGTTCTTC
TRBJ1-1,TRBV21-1,-,-,CASSSWTGRQEAFF,TGTGCCAGCAGCTCCTGGACAGGGCGTCAGGAAGCTTTCTTT
TRBJ2-3,TRBV7-3,-,few,CASSRPDTDTQYF,TGTGCCAGCAGCCGCCCCGATACAGATACGCAGTATTTT
TRBJ2-7,TRBV5-6,-,-,CASSVRDHEQYF,TGTGCCAGCAGTGTTAGGGACCACGAGCAGTACTTC
TRBJ1-6,TRBV4-3,-,-,CASSQVGTGGYNSPLHF,TGCGCCAGCAGCCAAGTAGGAACAGGAGGCTATAATTCACCCCTCCACTTT
TRBJ2-1,TRBV2,TRBD2,-,CASRHGGAGAGSSYNEQFF,TGTGCCAGCCGTCACGGGGGGGCGGGGGCGGGGAGCTCCTACAATGAGCAGTTCTTC
TRBJ2-5,TRBV14,-,-,CASSQDSETQYF,TGTGCCAGCAGCCAAGATTCAGAGACCCAGTACTTC
TRBJ2-2,TRBV5-1,-,-,CASSLLSGLTGELFF,TGCGCCAGCAGCTTGTTATCAGGGCTTACCGGGGAGCTGTTTTTT
TRBJ1-2,TRBV14,-,once,CASSVGTYGYTF,TGTGCCAGCAGCGTCGGGACCTATGGCTACACCTTC
TRBJ2-7,TRBV7-9,-,-,CASSLVHGSYEQYF,TGTGCCAGCAGCTTAGTCCACGGATCCTACGAGCAGTACTTC
TRBJ2-3,TRBV29-1,TRBD1,-,CSVGPLGTDTDTQYF,TGCAGCGTTGGGCCTTTAGGGACAGATACAGATACGCAGTATTTT
TRBJ2-2,TRBV4-1,TRBD2,-,CASSQEEWLGRVAGELFF,TGCGCCAGCAGCCAAGAAGAGTGGCTGGGGAGGGTGGCCGGGGAGCTGTTTTTT
TRBJ2-5,TRBV9,-,few,CASSSRGGLETQYF,TGTGCCAGCAGCTCCCGTGGGGGGCTAGAGACCCAGTACTTC
TRBJ1-1,TRBV5-1,-,-,CASSLLGIGSGPEAFF,TGCGCCAGCAGCTTGCTAGGTATTGGGTCTGGCCCTGAAGCTTTCTTT